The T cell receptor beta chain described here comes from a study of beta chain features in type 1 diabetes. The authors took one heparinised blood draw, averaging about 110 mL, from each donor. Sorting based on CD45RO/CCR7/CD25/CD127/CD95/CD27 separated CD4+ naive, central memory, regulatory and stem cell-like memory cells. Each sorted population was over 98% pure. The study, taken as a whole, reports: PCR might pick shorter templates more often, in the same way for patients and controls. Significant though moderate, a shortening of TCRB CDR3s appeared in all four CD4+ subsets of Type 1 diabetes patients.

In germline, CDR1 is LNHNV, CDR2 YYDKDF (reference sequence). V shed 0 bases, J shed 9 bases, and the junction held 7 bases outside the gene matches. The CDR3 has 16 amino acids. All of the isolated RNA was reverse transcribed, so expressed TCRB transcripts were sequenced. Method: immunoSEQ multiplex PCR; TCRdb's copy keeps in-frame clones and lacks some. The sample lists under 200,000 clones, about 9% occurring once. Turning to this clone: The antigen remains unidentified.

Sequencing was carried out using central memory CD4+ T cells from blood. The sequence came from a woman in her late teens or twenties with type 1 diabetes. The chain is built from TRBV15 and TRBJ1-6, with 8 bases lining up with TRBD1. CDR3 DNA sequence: TGTGCCACCAGCAGAGAATCCGGGACAGGTCTTTCACCCCTCCACTTT. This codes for CATSRESGTGLSPLHF. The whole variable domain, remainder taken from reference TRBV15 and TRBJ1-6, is DAMVIQNPRYQVTQFGKPVTLSCSQTLNHNVMYWYQQKSSQAPKLLFHYYDKDFNNEADTPDNFQSRRPNTSFCFLDIRSPGLGDTAMYLCATSRESGTGLSPLHFGNGTRLTVT.